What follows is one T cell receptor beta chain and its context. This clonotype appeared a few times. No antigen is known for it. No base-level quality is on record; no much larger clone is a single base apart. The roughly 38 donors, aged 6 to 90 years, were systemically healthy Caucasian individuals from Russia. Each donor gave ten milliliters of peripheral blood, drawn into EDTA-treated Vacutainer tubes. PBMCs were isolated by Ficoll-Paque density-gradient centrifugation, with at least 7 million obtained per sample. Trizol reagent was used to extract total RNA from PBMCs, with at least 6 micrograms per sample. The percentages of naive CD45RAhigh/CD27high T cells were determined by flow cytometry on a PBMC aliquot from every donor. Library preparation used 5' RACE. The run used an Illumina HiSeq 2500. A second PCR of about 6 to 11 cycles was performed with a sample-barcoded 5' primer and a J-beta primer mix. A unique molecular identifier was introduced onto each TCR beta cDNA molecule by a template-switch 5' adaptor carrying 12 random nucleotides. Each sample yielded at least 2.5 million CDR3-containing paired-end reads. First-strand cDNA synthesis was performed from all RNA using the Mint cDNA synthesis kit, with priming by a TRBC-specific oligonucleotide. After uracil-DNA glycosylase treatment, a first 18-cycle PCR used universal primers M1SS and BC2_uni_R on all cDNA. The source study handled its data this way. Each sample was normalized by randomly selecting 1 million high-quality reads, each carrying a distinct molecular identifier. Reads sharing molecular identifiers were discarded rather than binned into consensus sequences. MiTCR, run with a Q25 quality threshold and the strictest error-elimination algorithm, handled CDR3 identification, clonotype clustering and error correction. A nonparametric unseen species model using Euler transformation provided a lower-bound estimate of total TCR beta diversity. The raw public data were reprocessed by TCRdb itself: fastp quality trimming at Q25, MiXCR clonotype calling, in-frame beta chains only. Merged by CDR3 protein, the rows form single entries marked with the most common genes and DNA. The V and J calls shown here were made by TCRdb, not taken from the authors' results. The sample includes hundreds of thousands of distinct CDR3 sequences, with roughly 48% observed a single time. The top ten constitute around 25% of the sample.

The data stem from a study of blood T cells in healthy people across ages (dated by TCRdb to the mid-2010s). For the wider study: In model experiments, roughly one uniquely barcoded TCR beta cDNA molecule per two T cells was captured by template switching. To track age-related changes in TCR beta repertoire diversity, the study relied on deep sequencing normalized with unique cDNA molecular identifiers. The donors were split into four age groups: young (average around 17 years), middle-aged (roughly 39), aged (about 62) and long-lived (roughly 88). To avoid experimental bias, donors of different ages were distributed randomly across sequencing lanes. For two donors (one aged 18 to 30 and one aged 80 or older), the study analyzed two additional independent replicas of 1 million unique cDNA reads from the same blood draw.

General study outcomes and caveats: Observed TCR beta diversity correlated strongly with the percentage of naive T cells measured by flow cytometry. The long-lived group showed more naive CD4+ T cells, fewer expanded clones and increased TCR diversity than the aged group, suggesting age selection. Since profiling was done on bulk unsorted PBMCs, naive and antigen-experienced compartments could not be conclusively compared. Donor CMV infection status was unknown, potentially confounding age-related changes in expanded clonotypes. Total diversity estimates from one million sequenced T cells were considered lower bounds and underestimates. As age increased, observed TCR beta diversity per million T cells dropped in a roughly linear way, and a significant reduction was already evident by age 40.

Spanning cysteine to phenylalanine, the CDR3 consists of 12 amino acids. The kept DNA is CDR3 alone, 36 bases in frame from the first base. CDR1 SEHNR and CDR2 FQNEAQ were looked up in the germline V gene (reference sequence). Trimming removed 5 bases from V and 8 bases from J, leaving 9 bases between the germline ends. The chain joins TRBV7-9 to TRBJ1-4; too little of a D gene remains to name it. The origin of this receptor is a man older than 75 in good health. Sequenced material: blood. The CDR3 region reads CASSPPSEKLFF. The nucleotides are TGTGCCAGCAGCCCGCCGTCAGAAAAACTGTTTTTT. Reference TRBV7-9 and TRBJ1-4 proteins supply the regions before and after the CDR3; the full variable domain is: DTGVSQNPRHKITKRGQNVTFRCDPISEHNRLYWYRQTLGQGPEFLTYFQNEAQLEKSRLLSDRFSAERPKGSFSTLEIQRTEQGDSAMYLCASSPPSEKLFFGSGTQLSVL.